Below, 20 T cell receptor beta chains from the same sample are listed, as sequenced in a study of shared T cell receptors in the human thymus. Profiled with immunoSEQ multiplex PCR; TCRdb holds only in-frame clones, not every one. The sample shows hundreds of thousands of clones, roughly 86% of them seen only once. These data also formed part of another study, on human thymus T cells.

The sequencing input was thymocytes. These receptors were taken from a boy in the first two years of life with a congenital heart defect.

The rearrangement uses TRBV5-1 and TRBJ1-4, with D hard to call. CDR1 SGHRS and CDR2 YFSETQ come from the germline V gene. The CDR3 runs to 16 residues. Trimming took off 4 bases at V and 0 bases at J, with 13 bases between the two ends. CDR3 sequence reads: CASSLPDMPTNEKLFF. The CDR3, as DNA: TGCGCCAGCAGCCTCCCTGACATGCCAACTAATGAAAAACTGTTTTTT.

The chain carries TRBV4-2 and TRBJ1-3; tentative D call: TRBD1 (5 bases). This CDR3 has 17 residues. Germline CDR1 LGHNA, CDR2 YNFKEQ. V was clipped by 4 bases and J by 1 base, with 17 bases between them. CDR3 sequence: CASSPGRGSVSGNTIYF. Written as DNA, the CDR3 is TGTGCCAGCAGCCCCGGCCGGGGGAGTGTATCTGGAAACACCATATATTTT.

V gene TRBV30 combines with J gene TRBJ1-1; D perhaps matches TRBD1 (5 bases). The V gene's germline CDR1 is GTSNPN and CDR2 SVGIG (reference sequence). There are 15 residues in the CDR3. Trimming took off 0 bases at V and 0 bases at J, with 11 bases between the two ends. For the CDR3, the DNA is TGTGCCTGGAGTGTACGGGGGGGAATGAACACTGAAGCTTTCTTT. This gives the protein CAWSVRGGMNTEAFF.

The chain couples TRBV19 to TRBJ2-2; a weak D match, TRBD2 (6 bases). Germline V lookup: CDR1 LNHDA, CDR2 SQIVND (reference sequence). Trimming pared 6 bases from V and 4 bases from J, leaving 21 bases between. The CDR3 runs 17 residues. CDR3 nucleotide sequence: TGTGCCAGTAGCAAAAATACCGGGACTTCACGCACCGGGGAGCTGTTTTTT. It codes for CASSKNTGTSRTGELFF. The variable domain in full, completed from reference TRBV19 and TRBJ2-2, reads DGGITQSPKYLFRKEGQNVTLSCEQNLNHDAMYWYRQDPGQGLRLIYYSQIVNDFQKGDIAEGYSVSREKKESFPLTVTSAQKNPTAFYLCASSKNTGTSRTGELFFGEGSRLTVL.

V and J are TRBV9 and TRBJ1-4; 7 bases are a match to TRBD1. The CDR3 spans 15 residues. Germline CDR1 reads SGDLS; CDR2 reads YYNGEE. The V gene end was trimmed by 3 bases and the J gene end by 7 bases; junction bases not matched to a gene: 9. The CDR3 DNA reads TGTGCCAGCAGCGCGGAGACAGGGAGAGTTGAAAAACTGTTTTTT. Translated: CASSAETGRVEKLFF. The full variable domain, its missing parts supplied by reference TRBV9 and TRBJ1-4, is DSGVTQTPKHLITATGQRVTLRCSPRSGDLSVYWYQQSLDQGLQFLIQYYNGEERAKGNILERFSAQQFPDLHSELNLSSLELGDSALYFCASSAETGRVEKLFFGSGTQLSVL.

The V and J genes are TRBV28 and TRBJ2-5; D possibly corresponds to TRBD1 (5 bases). CDR3 length equals 15 residues. V gave up 3 bases and J gave up 4 bases, with 15 bases separating them. The germline CDR1 and CDR2 sequences are MDHEN and SYDVKM. CDR3 protein: CASSFTQGRSETQYF. The CDR3 coding sequence is TGTGCCAGCAGTTTCACTCAGGGTAGGTCAGAGACCCAGTACTTC.

The V and J genes are TRBV7-8 and TRBJ2-2, with 7 bases fitting TRBD1. The J segment lost 6 bases and the V segment lost 4 bases, leaving 5 bases of the junction unmatched. The CDR3 consists of 14 residues. Germline CDR1 is SGHVS and CDR2 is FQNEAQ. In nucleotides, the CDR3 is TGTGCCAGCAGCTCTACAGGGGTCCCCGGGGAGCTGTTTTTT. Translated: CASSSTGVPGELFF. The full variable domain, completed using reference TRBV7-8 and TRBJ2-2, is GAGVSQSPRYKVAKRGQDVALRCDPISGHVSLFWYQQALGQGPEFLTYFQNEAQLDKSGLPSDRFFAERPEGSVSTLKIQRTQQEDSAVYLCASSSTGVPGELFFGEGSRLTVL.

The V call is TRBV30, the J call TRBJ2-5; D possibly corresponds to TRBD2 (7 bases). The CDR3 has 16 residues. The V end lost 3 bases, the J end lost 2 bases, and 19 bases lay between the germline ends. Germline assignment: CDR1 GTSNPN and CDR2 SVGIG (reference sequence). The CDR3 sequence: CAWSVRRRGAQETQYF. CDR3 DNA: TGTGCCTGGAGCGTAAGGCGCCGGGGGGCTCAAGAGACCCAGTACTTC.

This sequence joins TRBV9 and TRBJ2-7; weak D call: TRBD1 (5 bases). The length of the CDR3 is 15 residues. With 2 bases removed from V and 5 bases from J, the gap between germline ends came to 17 bases. Germline values: CDR1 SGDLS, CDR2 YYNGEE. The DNA of the CDR3 is TGTGCCAGCAGCGTTGGAGCAGGGAAATATAACGAGCAGTACTTC. Translated, it gives CASSVGAGKYNEQYF.

This chain joins TRBV4-2 and TRBJ2-7; 9 positions match TRBD2. The CDR3 extends over 16 amino acids. After removal of 1 base from V and 0 bases from J, the junction contained 4 bases not matched to a gene. CDR1 is LGHNA, CDR2 YNFKEQ, per germline. The CDR3 is CASSQVRAGGSYEQYF. The CDR3 DNA sequence: TGTGCCAGCAGCCAAGTACGAGCGGGGGGCTCCTACGAGCAGTACTTC.

This rearrangement joins TRBV7-9 to TRBJ2-3; D is undetermined. CDR1 and CDR2 (germline): SEHNR, FQNEAQ (reference sequence). This CDR3 spans 13 amino acids. V lost 5 bases, J lost 5 bases, and 11 bases lay in between. The CDR3 reads CASSPVHGDTQYF. CDR3 nucleotide sequence: TGTGCCAGCAGCCCAGTCCATGGAGATACGCAGTATTTT.

The V call is TRBV7-9, the J call TRBJ2-1, with 7 bases aligning to TRBD1. Germline V CDR1 and CDR2: SEHNR, FQNEAQ (reference sequence). The ends lost 8 bases at V and 4 bases at J; junction bases unmatched: 11. This CDR3 is 15 amino acids long. DNA for the CDR3: TGTGCCAGCGGTCGTTGGGGACAGATTTACAATGAGCAGTTCTTC. This encodes CASGRWGQIYNEQFF.

The V gene is TRBV5-1, the J gene TRBJ1-1; tentatively, D is TRBD1 (5 bases). CDR1 is SGHRS and CDR2 is YFSETQ in the germline V gene. The CDR3 has 14 amino acids. V lost 1 base and J lost 6, with 13 bases in between. In DNA, the CDR3 is TGCGCCAGCAGCTTGTGGCGACAGACTCCTGAAGCTTTCTTT. This gives the protein CASSLWRQTPEAFF.

This clone was observed a single time. The chain recombines TRBV29-1 with TRBJ1-1; unclear D gene. This CDR3 is built from 14 residues. With 3 bases removed from V and 2 bases from J, the gap between germline ends came to 13 bases. Germline V gene sequence: CDR1 SQVTM, CDR2 ANQGSEA. Written as DNA, the CDR3 is TGCAGCGTTGATAGACTGGAGCCTAACACTGAAGCTTTCTTT. The encoded protein is CSVDRLEPNTEAFF.

This clone has only one observation. V is TRBV15 and J is TRBJ2-7; tentative D call: TRBD2 (6 bases). The germline V and J ends were trimmed by 4 bases and 0 bases, with 16 bases remaining between them. CDR3 length: 16 residues. Germline values: CDR1 LNHNV, CDR2 YYDKDF (reference sequence). The CDR3 here is CATSKDLRGSSYEQYF. The CDR3 DNA follows: TGTGCCACCAGCAAAGACCTTCGGGGGAGCTCCTACGAGCAGTACTTC.

V is TRBV9 and J is TRBJ2-4, with 13 bases that match TRBD2. This CDR3 spans 21 amino acids. Germline V gene data show CDR1 as SGDLS and CDR2 as YYNGEE. Unmatched junction bases numbered 12, after V lost 0 bases and J lost 0 bases. CDR3 residues: CASSVALLILAGGRAKNIQYF. In DNA form, the CDR3 reads TGTGCCAGCAGCGTAGCTCTATTGATACTAGCGGGGGGGCGAGCCAAAAACATTCAGTACTTC.

The V call is TRBV2, the J call TRBJ1-1; D is perhaps TRBD1 (5 bases). Trimming cost V 1 base and J 3 bases, with 18 bases left between them. Looked up from germline, CDR1 is SNHLY and CDR2 is FYNNEI. This CDR3 spans 17 amino acids. Here the CDR3 DNA reads TGTGCCAGCAGTGAAGGGACCCTGGGGGACTGGTACACTGAAGCTTTCTTT. Translating it yields CASSEGTLGDWYTEAFF.

The chain employs TRBV28 and TRBJ2-3, with 8 bases lining up with TRBD2. With 3 bases clipped from V and 4 bases from J, the junction kept 15 bases outside the gene matches. This CDR3 spans 18 amino acids. The germline CDR1 and CDR2 sequences are MDHEN and SYDVKM. CDR3 residues: CASSLSHNSGMFADTQYF. The CDR3 DNA sequence: TGTGCCAGCAGTTTGTCCCACAATAGCGGGATGTTCGCAGATACGCAGTATTTT.

This clone was recorded once. The V and J genes are TRBV5-1 and TRBJ2-7, with 9 bases identical to TRBD2. Germline CDR1 is SGHRS and CDR2 is YFSETQ. The V and J ends lost 0 bases and 2 bases, in that order; junction bases with no gene match: 6. The CDR3 is 16 residues long. The CDR3 spells CASSLAGAGGPYEQYF. CDR3 coding DNA: TGCGCCAGCAGCTTGGCCGGAGCGGGGGGACCCTACGAGCAGTACTTC.

This clone was picked up a small number of times. The J gene is TRBJ1-4, the V gene TRBV23-1; unclear D gene. TRBV23-1 is given ORF status, its function remaining uncertain. CDR3 length equals 16 residues. V shed 3 bases and J shed 3 bases, with 14 bases lying between them. Here the CDR3 DNA reads TGCGCCAGCAGTCATGGCAGTGCGACTCCTAATGAAAAACTGTTTTTT. Translation gives CASSHGSATPNEKLFF.